This T cell receptor (beta chain) appears in the sequencing data of a study of blood T cell repertoires in COVID-19 (dated by TCRdb to the early 2020s). Concerning the study at large: The collaborator samples originated in the United States, Italy and Spain and spanned the acute and convalescent phases of COVID-19. The prospective study material was composed of cDNA or gDNA derived from T cells, B-cell-depleted T cells, or PBMCs. Deeply sampled blood TCRbeta repertoires from subjects exposed to, actively infected with, or recovered from COVID-19 were included in the dataset. The repertoires were released in a freely available public database meant as a resource for research on the immune response to SARS-CoV-2. The samples were drawn from two sources: the first 160 participants of the ongoing ImmuneRACE study, and 950 to 1,500 subjects contributed by 6 global collaborators. Sample metadata almost always included a de-identified subject ID, COVID-19 status, age in years and sex. Where available, HLA class I and class II types were taken from metadata supplied by the sample provider and were not determined by assay-based typing.

The immunoSEQ Assay, a bias-controlled multiplex PCR, was used to amplify TCRbeta CDR3 regions from genomic DNA. The authors processed their data as follows. Within the assay, amplification of reference gene primers was used to estimate how many nucleated cells each sample contained. Sequence reads were collapsed and filtered to measure the absolute abundance of every unique TCRbeta CDR3 rearrangement. For each sample, productive Simpson clonality was calculated as the square root of Simpson's diversity index over productive rearrangements. TCRdb re-hosts the immuneACCESS table, in-frame sequences only. Its copies lack some clones; in the studies checked, an unresolved V gene accounts for under half of them, and the cause for the rest is not known. Clone size and the V and J calls come from that table; the DNA yielded D and trimming. This sample holds 70,000 to 95,000 clones; 78% were observed only once. Together, the top ten hold roughly 36% of the sample.

Broad study findings and their caveats: How much clinical and demographic metadata was included differed by source and by participant, and the metadata was provided uncurated.

One collaborating source in Seattle enrolled patients while the patients were actively infected and followed the patients over time throughout the course of disease. Each collaborating institution followed its own protocols to collect whole blood in K2EDTA tubes. For TCRbeta analysis, collaborator samples were shipped as frozen whole blood, as isolated PBMCs, or as DNA extracted from either sample type. In the case of this clone: The antigen this receptor binds is unknown. Base qualities are not recorded, but no much larger clone differs from it by a single base.

The material sequenced was peripheral blood. The sequence derives from a man in his sixties with COVID-19, enrolled during active disease.

In nucleotide form, the sequence is TGCGCCAGCAGCCGGGTGGGCGGAGACAGACGCACAGATACGCAGTATTTT. This sequence encodes CASSRVGGDRRTDTQYF. In this chain, TRBV4-1 is recombined with TRBJ2-3; the D gene is possibly TRBD1, with 5 bases matching. The CDR3 holds 17 amino acids from the cysteine to the phenylalanine. This entry keeps only the CDR3 DNA: 51 bases, framed from base 1. Between the V and J ends, shortened by 4 bases and 1 base respectively, the junction contains 18 bases. The CDR1 and CDR2 encoded by the germline V gene are MGHRA and YSYEKL.